Presented here are 13 T cell receptor beta chains from one specimen sequenced in a study of CD8 T cells in Susac syndrome. After extraction with the RNeasy kit, about 0.45 to 1 ug of the RNA was reverse transcribed using random hexamers. One entry per CDR3 protein, called by TCRdb with MiXCR from the immunoSEQ multiplex PCR reads. The sample yields 150,000 to 200,000 distinct CDR3 sequences, more than 85% seen once. Sequenced material: CD4+ T cells from PBMCs. Every receptor here comes from a human donor with Susac syndrome.

The chain joins TRBV28 to TRBJ1-2; D uncertain. The germline V gene encodes CDR1 MDHEN and CDR2 SYDVKM. This CDR3 is built from 13 residues. V lost 6 bases to trimming and J lost 7 bases, with 15 bases between them. The DNA of the CDR3 is TGTGCCAGCAGGACGGGATTTATGGGTGGCTACACCTTC. It codes for CASRTGFMGGYTF.

This clonotype was seen only once. The chain is built from TRBV6-5 and TRBJ2-5, with TRBD2 matching 12 bases. Germline V gene sequence: CDR1 MNHEY, CDR2 SVGAGI. The CDR3 is made up of 17 amino acids. The J segment lost 4 bases and the V segment lost 2 bases, leaving 8 bases of the junction unmatched. CDR3 residues: CASSYPSSGGALETQYF. CDR3 DNA sequence: TGTGCCAGCAGTTACCCATCTAGCGGGGGGGCCCTAGAGACCCAGTACTTC.

The DNA for the CDR3 is TGTGCCAGCAGCGAACAGGGGTGTTTTAGCAATCAGCCCCAGCATTTT. This codes for CASSEQGCFSNQPQHF. V gene TRBV21-1 combines with J gene TRBJ1-5; TRBD1, the table's D call, lacks a check against the DNA. TRBV21-1 is designated a pseudogene. The CDR3 runs to 16 residues.

The chain joins TRBV12-3 or TRBV12-4 to TRBJ2-3; 16 bases line up with TRBD2. With 6 bases clipped from V and 3 bases from J, the junction kept 9 bases outside the gene matches. The CDR3 consists of 18 residues. The CDR3 reads CASSNIPGLAGGTDTQYF. In DNA, the CDR3 is TGTGCCAGCAGCAACATCCCGGGACTAGCGGGAGGGACAGATACGCAGTATTTT.

The chain is built from TRBV6-4 and TRBJ1-2; D may be TRBD1 (5 bases). V was pared by 3 bases and J by 4 bases, with 9 bases between. The CDR3 is 13 amino acids. The germline gives CDR1 MRHNA, CDR2 SNTAGT. In nucleotides, the CDR3 is TGTGCCAGCAGTGATGGGCAGGGCTATGGCTACACCTTC. It translates to CASSDGQGYGYTF.

The chain uses TRBV20-1 and TRBJ2-3; 8 nucleotides line up with TRBD2. Germline V gene data show CDR1 as DFQATT and CDR2 as SNEGSKA (reference sequence). The junction had 5 bases not matched to a gene; V was cut back by 5 bases and J by 1 base. There are 14 residues in the CDR3. The CDR3, as DNA: TGCAGTGCTCTGCCGACTAGCGGCACAGATACGCAGTATTTT. It translates to CSALPTSGTDTQYF.

The gene calls are TRBV28 and TRBJ2-1; 8 nucleotides line up with TRBD2. The CDR3 loop spans 15 amino acids. Germline V gene sequence: CDR1 MDHEN, CDR2 SYDVKM. V shed 7 bases, J shed 0 bases, and the junction held 5 bases outside the gene matches. The CDR3 loop is CASTLAGPSYNEQFF. The DNA of the CDR3 is TGTGCCAGCACCCTAGCGGGCCCCTCCTACAATGAGCAGTTCTTC.

This clonotype was recorded only once. CDR3 DNA: TGTGCCAGCAGACCCCCATTGACAGGGAAAGTAAAAGAGACCCAGTACTTC. This codes for CASRPPLTGKVKETQYF. The V gene is TRBV12-3 or TRBV12-4, the J gene TRBJ2-5; TRBD1 matches at 7 bases. The CDR3 is 17 amino acids. The V segment lost 6 bases and the J segment 3 bases; nucleotides outside the gene matches: 16.

The CDR3 is CSANDSGNTEAFF. CDR3 in DNA: TGCAGTGCCAATGACTCGGGGAATACTGAAGCTTTCTTT. The chain is built from TRBV20-1 and TRBJ1-1; D remains ambiguous. Trimming took 6 bases from V and 5 from J, leaving 16 bases between them. CDR3 size: 13 residues. The germline V gene has CDR1 DFQATT and CDR2 SNEGSKA (reference sequence).

V usage is TRBV7-2 and J usage is TRBJ2-7, with unresolved D. Germline V gene sequence: CDR1 SGHTA, CDR2 FQGNSA. V gave up 5 bases and J gave up 0 bases, with 8 bases separating them. The CDR3 runs 13 residues. In DNA form, the CDR3 reads TGTGCCAGCAGCATTAAAAGCTCCTACGAGCAGTACTTC. This codes for CASSIKSSYEQYF.

The chain uses TRBV5-1 and TRBJ2-3, with TRBD2 matching 11 bases. Looked up from germline, CDR1 is SGHRS and CDR2 is YFSETQ. The CDR3 covers 15 residues. V dropped 5 bases and J dropped 6; count of bases not matched to a gene: 8. The CDR3 loop reads CASSGTSGAQDTQYF. The CDR3 DNA sequence: TGCGCCAGCAGTGGGACTAGCGGAGCCCAGGATACGCAGTATTTT.

The V call is TRBV20-1, the J call TRBJ1-1; 10 bases fit TRBD1. Germline values: CDR1 DFQATT, CDR2 SNEGSKA (reference sequence). The V gene end was trimmed by 7 bases and the J gene end by 5 bases; junction bases not matched to a gene: 13. The CDR3 has 15 amino acids. The CDR3 sequence is CSVSSGQGWGTEAFF. The CDR3 nucleotides read TGCAGTGTCTCTTCGGGACAGGGGTGGGGTACTGAAGCTTTCTTT.

CDR3 in DNA: TGTGCCAGCAGTTACGTCAGACCGGGACAGTCTAATCAGCCCCAGCATTTT. As protein: CASSYVRPGQSNQPQHF. The chain uses TRBV6-5 and TRBJ1-5, with 7 bases lining up with TRBD1. Germline CDR1 reads MNHEY; CDR2 reads SVGAGI. V was pared by 2 bases and J by 4 bases, with 11 bases of the junction left unmatched. The CDR3 sequence is 17 residues long.